This T cell receptor (beta chain) was sequenced in a study of cytomegalovirus exposure and HLA in healthy donors. When sampled, the donors appeared nominally healthy, though they likely had unrecorded immune exposures. For this clone: Its antigen remains unidentified.

The CDR3 length is 17 residues. Germline V gives CDR1 SEHNR, CDR2 FQNEAQ (reference sequence). V lost 5 bases and J 5 bases, leaving 25 bases between the germline ends. PCR involved 60 Vbeta and 13 Jbeta primers. Libraries were prepared by immunoSEQ multiplex PCR; TCRdb keeps only in-frame clonotypes and omits some of them. The sample contains 120,000 to 150,000 clones, approximately 80% of which appear only once. Points from the study as a whole: Across donors, most TCRs were seen rarely, yet some public ones were widespread.

V gene TRBV7-9 combines with J gene TRBJ2-7, with TRBD1 as a possible D gene (6 bases). The TCR originated in a male donor in good health and CMV-seronegative. Sequencing input: PBMCs. The DNA of the CDR3 is TGTGCCAGCAGCCCTAGCCCGCAGGGGATCTGGGGGAACGAGCAGTACTTC. It translates to CASSPSPQGIWGNEQYF.